This TCR beta chain was recovered during a study of CD8 T cells in ankylosing spondylitis. Details on this clonotype: What it recognizes is unknown.

Study findings and constraints: Within ankylosing spondylitis blood, a TCR beta motif made up of several highly homologous variants appeared to be characteristic.

It was by quantitative 5'-RACE with molecular barcodes that TCR beta libraries were made. TCRdb processed the 5' RACE reads anew with MiXCR; each CDR3 protein has one entry. The sample lists hundreds of thousands of distinct CDR3 sequences, about 10% seen once, with approximately 0.46% in the top ten. The sample taken for sequencing was blood, either unsorted or a sorted T cell fraction (not recorded which). The TCR comes from a male donor with ankylosing spondylitis.

CDR3: CASSYTRSGVENYGYTF. The CDR3 DNA follows: TGTGCCAGCAGTTACACGCGGAGCGGGGTCGAGAACTATGGCTACACCTTC. This chain joins TRBV6-5 and TRBJ1-2; no reliable D call. This CDR3 region has 17 residues. V gave up 2 bases and J gave up 2 bases, with 18 bases separating them. The germline gives CDR1 MNHEY, CDR2 SVGAGI.